A single sample is the source of the 24 T cell receptor beta chains below, sequenced in a study of cytomegalovirus exposure and HLA in healthy donors. PCR involved 60 Vbeta and 13 Jbeta primers. TCRdb's table, derived via immunoSEQ multiplex PCR, lists solely in-frame clones and lacks some. The sample includes 150,000 to 250,000 clones, approximately 85% of them seen just once. The specimen sequenced was PBMCs. The receptor source for this set is a woman in her forties or fifties in good health and CMV-seronegative.

This clone was detected once. The rearrangement links TRBV30 to TRBJ2-1, with D tentatively TRBD2 (5 bases). CDR1 GTSNPN and CDR2 SVGIG come from the germline V gene (reference sequence). The CDR3 sequence is 15 residues long. Trimming cost V 4 bases and J 0 bases, with 13 bases left between them. The CDR3 DNA sequence: TGTGCCTGGACGATGGGGAGAAACTCCTACAATGAGCAGTTCTTC. Amino acid sequence: CAWTMGRNSYNEQFF.

The V gene is TRBV11-2, the J gene TRBJ2-1; D is unclear. This CDR3 comprises 14 residues. Germline V lookup: CDR1 SGHAT, CDR2 FQNNGV. The germline V and J ends were trimmed by 1 base and 7 bases, with 11 bases remaining between them. The CDR3 loop reads CASSLVPLENEQFF. The CDR3, as DNA: TGTGCCAGCAGCTTAGTACCACTTGAGAATGAGCAGTTCTTC.

This chain uses TRBV7-3 with TRBJ2-2, with 12 bases identical to TRBD2. Germline trimming cut 3 bases from V and 5 bases from J; bases unmatched to any gene: 4. This CDR3 spans 16 amino acids. The germline V gene encodes CDR1 SGHTA and CDR2 FQGTGA. CDR3 loop: CASSLGLAGSTGELFF. The CDR3 DNA follows: TGTGCCAGCAGCTTGGGACTAGCGGGTTCAACCGGGGAGCTGTTTTTT.

This chain uses TRBV28 with TRBJ1-4, with D perhaps TRBD1 (6 bases). V gave up 6 bases and J gave up 5 bases, with 13 bases separating them. CDR1 and CDR2 from the germline V gene are MDHEN and SYDVKM. This CDR3 region has 14 residues. The CDR3 loop reads CASSYRGGNEKLFF. CDR3 nucleotides: TGTGCCAGCAGCTATAGGGGGGGGAATGAAAAACTGTTTTTT. Based on the CDR3 plus reference TRBV28 and TRBJ1-4, the full variable domain is DVKVTQSSRYLVKRTGEKVFLECVQDMDHENMFWYRQDPGLGLRLIYFSYDVKMKEKGDIPEGYSVSREKKERFSLILESASTNQTSMYLCASSYRGGNEKLFFGSGTQLSVL.

This rearrangement joins TRBV19 to TRBJ2-7, with D possibly matching TRBD1 (6 bases). V was clipped by 6 bases and J by 2 bases, with 17 bases between them. Germline V gene sequence: CDR1 LNHDA, CDR2 SQIVND (reference sequence). The CDR3 length is 15 residues. The DNA of the CDR3 is TGTGCCAGTAGACCAACAGGGAAACCTACCTACGAGCAGTACTTC. Residues: CASRPTGKPTYEQYF.

This chain links TRBV4-2 with TRBJ1-3; D unclear. V was shortened by 4 bases and J by 2 bases, with 9 bases between the two germline ends. The germline V gene has CDR1 LGHNA and CDR2 YNFKEQ. The CDR3 runs to 14 residues. The CDR3 loop is CASSLPRAGNTIYF. The CDR3, as DNA: TGTGCCAGCAGCCTCCCGCGGGCTGGAAACACCATATATTTT.

V is TRBV10-3 and J is TRBJ2-7; TRBD2 aligns across 8 bases. Germline CDR1 and CDR2: ENHRY and SYGVKD. The J segment lost 2 bases and the V segment lost 5 bases, leaving 2 bases of the junction unmatched. This CDR3 has 13 amino acids. This CDR3 is CAISLGLAYEQYF. In DNA form, the CDR3 reads TGTGCCATCAGTCTGGGACTAGCCTACGAGCAGTACTTC.

The chain is built from TRBV7-2 and TRBJ1-3; weak D call: TRBD1 (6 bases). The CDR3 is made up of 17 amino acids. V lost 4 bases and J 0 bases, leaving 16 bases between the germline ends. Germline lookup yields CDR1 SGHTA and CDR2 FQGNSA. The CDR3 nucleotides read TGTGCCAGCAGCTCACCCCCGGGACATAACTCTGGAAACACCATATATTTT. Its protein product is CASSSPPGHNSGNTIYF.

The chain couples TRBV30 to TRBJ2-7; D perhaps matches TRBD1 (6 bases). Trimming shortened V by 2 bases and J by 2 bases, and 19 bases separated the two germline ends. Germline V CDR1 and CDR2: GTSNPN, SVGIG (reference sequence). The CDR3 sequence is 16 residues long. The CDR3 loop is CAWSTGGFNPPYEQYF. The CDR3 DNA follows: TGTGCCTGGAGTACTGGGGGCTTTAACCCCCCCTACGAGCAGTACTTC.

The chain has TRBV9 and TRBJ2-2; 8 bases are shared with TRBD1. The length of the CDR3 is 15 residues. The ends lost 1 base at V and 6 bases at J; junction bases unmatched: 5. CDR1 and CDR2 from the germline V gene are SGDLS and YYNGEE. The DNA for the CDR3 is TGTGCCAGCAGCGTACAGGGGGCCGTACCCGGGGAGCTGTTTTTT. Protein sequence: CASSVQGAVPGELFF.

The chain joins TRBV18 to TRBJ2-5; D is unresolved. Germline values: CDR1 KGHSH, CDR2 LQKENI. Deletions cut 6 bases from V and 5 bases from J, with 13 bases between. This CDR3 contains 13 residues. The CDR3 bases are TGTGCCAGCTCCCAAAGACTTGGGGAGACCCAGTACTTC. Encoded protein: CASSQRLGETQYF.

The V and J genes are TRBV29-1 and TRBJ2-5, with 8 bases aligning to TRBD2. The DNA end is more similar to TRBJ2-7, so the J call may be wrong. Germline V gives CDR1 SQVTM, CDR2 ANQGSEA. The CDR3 contains 15 residues. CDR3 residues: CSVAMGSGGAYEQYF. CDR3 DNA: TGCAGCGTAGCCATGGGGAGCGGGGGAGCCTACGAGCAGTACTTC.

The gene calls are TRBV27 and TRBJ2-1, with no clear D. Germline CDR1 MNHEY, CDR2 SMNVEV (reference sequence). V gave up 4 bases and J gave up 5 bases, with 12 bases separating them. The CDR3 totals 14 residues. CDR3 bases: TGTGCCAGCAGTTCTCCGACTGTAAACAATGAGCAGTTCTTC. Translating gives CASSSPTVNNEQFF.

This chain uses TRBV10-1 with TRBJ2-1; D is perhaps TRBD2 (6 bases). The germline V gene has CDR1 WNHNN and CDR2 SYGVQD (reference sequence). V was cut by 0 bases and J by 0 bases, with 9 bases left in between. The CDR3 extends over 16 amino acids. CDR3: CASSESNSGSYNEQFF. DNA of the CDR3: TGCGCCAGCAGTGAGTCGAATAGCGGCTCCTACAATGAGCAGTTCTTC.

This clone was found once. The chain couples TRBV28 to TRBJ1-1; D not certain. Trimming took 6 bases from V and 2 from J, leaving 13 bases between them. CDR3 length: 14 amino acids. Germline V gene data show CDR1 as MDHEN and CDR2 as SYDVKM. CDR3 in DNA: TGTGCCAGCAGGCCCTACCTTTCTAACACTGAAGCTTTCTTT. Its protein product is CASRPYLSNTEAFF.

This clone was counted between two and nine times. The chain joins TRBV25-1 to TRBJ2-3; 16 bases map to TRBD2. The CDR3 loop spans 17 amino acids. V lost 4 bases and J lost 3; bases outside the gene matches: 4. Germline assignment: CDR1 MGHDK and CDR2 SYGVNS. CDR3: CASSAPGLAGGTDTQYF. The DNA of the CDR3 is TGTGCCAGCAGTGCGCCGGGACTAGCGGGAGGGACAGATACGCAGTATTTT.

The rearrangement links TRBV6-6 to TRBJ1-3, with a possible D match to TRBD1 (5 bases). CDR1 is MNHNY and CDR2 is SVGAGI in the germline V gene (reference sequence). This CDR3 has 15 residues. Trimming pared 4 bases from V and 5 bases from J, leaving 15 bases between. This CDR3 reads CASSSGGGNRNTIYF. CDR3 nucleotides: TGTGCCAGCAGTTCCGGGGGAGGAAACCGAAACACCATATATTTT.

The chain combines TRBV11-3 with TRBJ2-7; TRBD1 is a possible D gene (6 bases). Germline lookup yields CDR1 SGHNT and CDR2 YENEEA. V was clipped by 5 bases and J by 5 bases, with 13 bases between them. This CDR3 comprises 13 residues. The CDR3 reads CASSDRRGHEQYF. The CDR3 DNA follows: TGTGCCAGCAGCGACCGCAGGGGTCACGAGCAGTACTTC.

The V call is TRBV28, the J call TRBJ2-1, with 12 nucleotides matching TRBD2. Germline lookup yields CDR1 MDHEN and CDR2 SYDVKM. Germline trimming cut 6 bases from V and 7 bases from J; bases unmatched to any gene: 7. This CDR3 spans 15 amino acids. CDR3 sequence: CASSYQTSGRNEQFF. CDR3 sequence (DNA): TGTGCCAGCAGCTATCAGACTAGCGGGAGAAATGAGCAGTTCTTC.

The rearrangement uses TRBV29-1 and TRBJ2-3, with TRBD1 identical over 7 bases. Looked up from germline, CDR1 is SQVTM and CDR2 is ANQGSEA. V dropped 7 bases and J dropped 0; count of bases not matched to a gene: 7. The CDR3 spans 14 residues. The CDR3 spells CSAGDSTSTDTQYF. The CDR3 DNA reads as TGCAGCGCCGGGGACAGCACTAGCACAGATACGCAGTATTTT.

The chain has TRBV28 and TRBJ1-1, with D possibly TRBD1 on 5 matching bases. The V and J ends lost 7 bases and 8 bases respectively, with 11 bases between them. From germline, CDR1 is MDHEN and CDR2 SYDVKM. The CDR3 loop spans 11 amino acids. In DNA form, the CDR3 reads TGTGCCAGCACTACGGGGGGGGAAGCTTTCTTT. It specifies CASTTGGEAFF.

The chain recombines TRBV7-9 with TRBJ1-2; D may be TRBD1 (6 bases). Germline values: CDR1 SEHNR, CDR2 FQNEAQ (reference sequence). The CDR3 totals 14 residues. Trimming cost V 5 bases and J 3 bases, with 13 bases left between them. CDR3 region: CASSRAQGDYGYTF. CDR3 nucleotides: TGTGCCAGCAGCCGGGCACAGGGTGACTATGGCTACACCTTC.

The gene calls are TRBV28 and TRBJ1-5; D is uncertain. The germline V and J ends were trimmed by 10 bases and 1 base, with 11 bases remaining between them. Germline loops: CDR1 MDHEN, CDR2 SYDVKM. This CDR3 has 13 residues. The DNA of the CDR3 is TGTGCCACCCGCCAGGTGAGCAATCAGCCCCAGCATTTT. It is translated as CATRQVSNQPQHF. The entire variable domain, with the rest obtained from reference TRBV28 and TRBJ1-5, is as follows: DVKVTQSSRYLVKRTGEKVFLECVQDMDHENMFWYRQDPGLGLRLIYFSYDVKMKEKGDIPEGYSVSREKKERFSLILESASTNQTSMYLCATRQVSNQPQHFGDGTRLSIL.

This chain's CDR3 is CASSSLTHAFEQFF. The CDR3 coding sequence is TGTGCCAGCAGTTCTCTGACTCATGCTTTTGAGCAGTTCTTC. The V and J genes are TRBV27 and TRBJ2-1, with no clear D. This CDR3 has 14 residues. Deletions cut 4 bases from V and 9 bases from J, with 16 bases between. Germline V gene sequence: CDR1 MNHEY, CDR2 SMNVEV (reference sequence).